This paragraph reports one T cell receptor beta chain. This CDR3 region has 14 residues. Trimming left V 4 bases short and J 4 bases short, with 11 bases between. The germline gives CDR1 LNHDA, CDR2 SQIVND (reference sequence). The data belong to a study of shared clonotypes between healthy human individuals. TCRdb's table, derived via immunoSEQ multiplex PCR, lists solely in-frame clones and lacks some. The table records roughly 1,600,000 clones, less than 99% of them present only once. Sequences were obtained from naive CD4+ T cells sorted from blood. Indicated subset: CD45RA+ positively selected. V and J are TRBV19 and TRBJ1-3, with D tentatively TRBD1 (6 bases). The sequence was obtained from a man between 25 and 39 years old in good health. CDR3 residues: CASSNRASGNTIYF. As DNA, the CDR3 is TGTGCCAGTAGTAACAGGGCGTCCGGAAACACCATATATTTT.